These 25 T cell receptor beta chains came from one sample sequenced in a study of blood T cell repertoires in COVID-19. Clones were read by immunoSEQ multiplex PCR, and TCRdb kept only the in-frame ones, dropping some. The sample includes 60,000 to 65,000 clones, 65% to 90% of them seen just once. The sequencing input was peripheral blood. The receptors shown here come from a man between 45 and 60 years old with COVID-19, enrolled during active disease.

The chain is built from TRBV7-8 and TRBJ1-5; TRBD1 agrees at 8 bases. The CDR3 runs to 17 residues. The J segment lost 1 base and the V segment lost 0 bases, leaving 5 bases of the junction unmatched. Germline-derived CDR1 and CDR2 are SGHVS and FQNEAQ. The CDR3 loop is CASSLAWDRTSNQPQHF. As DNA, the CDR3 is TGTGCCAGCAGCTTAGCCTGGGACAGGACAAGCAATCAGCCCCAGCATTTT.

The chain recombines TRBV6-5 with TRBJ2-2; 8 nucleotides line up with TRBD1. J gave up 7 bases and V 6 bases, and 10 bases lay outside the gene matches. The CDR3 sequence is 15 residues long. Germline loops: CDR1 MNHEY, CDR2 SVGAGI. The CDR3 bases are TGTGCCAGCAGAGCCGACAGGGGATGGGGCGGGGAGCTGTTTTTT. Protein: CASRADRGWGGELFF.

This chain uses TRBV5-5 with TRBJ1-1; TRBD1 matches at 8 bases. The V gene's germline CDR1 is SGHKS and CDR2 YYEKEE (reference sequence). Unmatched junction bases numbered 6, after V lost 3 bases and J lost 5 bases. The CDR3 extends over 14 amino acids. CDR3 sequence reads: CASSSRTGLTEAFF. The CDR3 DNA reads TGTGCCAGCAGCTCCAGGACAGGGTTGACTGAAGCTTTCTTT.

The V and J genes are TRBV6-5 and TRBJ1-6; D uncertain. Trimming left V 2 bases short and J 8 bases short, with 7 bases between. Germline CDR1 and CDR2: MNHEY and SVGAGI. The CDR3 runs to 13 residues. The CDR3 DNA reads TGTGCCAGCAGTTACGGCCTGGATTCACCCCTCCACTTT. This encodes CASSYGLDSPLHF.

V gene TRBV4-1 combines with J gene TRBJ1-4, with TRBD1 identical over 7 bases. The CDR3 sequence is 14 residues long. Losses at the gene ends were 4 bases for V and 6 bases for J; bases not matched to a gene: 5. Germline V gives CDR1 MGHRA, CDR2 YSYEKL. The CDR3 DNA reads TGCGCCAGCAGCCGAACAGGGGTAGATGAAAAACTGTTTTTT. Its translation: CASSRTGVDEKLFF.

The chain combines TRBV18 with TRBJ1-5; D unresolved. Germline lookup yields CDR1 KGHSH and CDR2 LQKENI. V lost 5 bases to trimming and J lost 2 bases, with 7 bases between them. CDR3 length: 13 amino acids. This CDR3 is CASSERGNQPQHF. DNA of the CDR3: TGTGCCAGCTCAGAACGAGGCAATCAGCCCCAGCATTTT.

The chain couples TRBV5-1 to TRBJ1-1; possibly TRBD1 for D (5 bases). The CDR3 loop spans 15 amino acids. The V gene lost 0 bases and the J gene lost 3 bases, with 12 bases spanning the gap. In germline, CDR1 is SGHRS, CDR2 YFSETQ. CDR3 sequence (DNA): TGCGCCAGCAGCTTGGCGCAGGGTAAGGACACTGAAGCTTTCTTT. This codes for CASSLAQGKDTEAFF.

The rearrangement joins TRBV11-2 to TRBJ2-3, with 12 bases lining up with TRBD2. Germline trimming cut 3 bases from V and 3 bases from J; bases unmatched to any gene: 1. Looked up from germline, CDR1 is SGHAT and CDR2 is FQNNGV. CDR3 size: 15 residues. CDR3 coding DNA: TGTGCCAGCAGCTTTGGGACTAGCGGGACAGATACGCAGTATTTT. It is translated as CASSFGTSGTDTQYF. Full variable domain (rest looked up from reference TRBV11-2 and TRBJ2-3): EAGVAQSPRYKIIEKRQSVAFWCNPISGHATLYWYQQILGQGPKLLIQFQNNGVVDDSQLPKDRFSAERLKGVDSTLKIQPAKLEDSAVYLCASSFGTSGTDTQYFGPGTRLTVL.

V is TRBV30 and J is TRBJ2-7; the match to TRBD2 covers 10 bases. Germline values: CDR1 GTSNPN, CDR2 SVGIG (reference sequence). The CDR3 runs 14 residues. The ends lost 3 bases at V and 6 bases at J; junction bases unmatched: 8. This CDR3 is CAWSRLAGVGEQYF. The CDR3 coding sequence is TGTGCCTGGAGCCGCCTAGCGGGAGTAGGCGAGCAGTACTTC.

The rearrangement joins TRBV28 to TRBJ1-4; 7 bases map to TRBD1. The CDR3 consists of 14 residues. With V trimmed by 5 bases and J by 8 bases, 8 bases remained unmatched. Germline loops: CDR1 MDHEN, CDR2 SYDVKM. CDR3: CASSPTGLREKLFF. The CDR3 DNA is TGTGCCAGCAGTCCGACAGGGTTGCGGGAAAAACTGTTTTTT.

This sequence joins TRBV28 and TRBJ1-1; D may be TRBD1 (5 bases). This CDR3 region has 15 residues. The germline V gene encodes CDR1 MDHEN and CDR2 SYDVKM. V was pared by 3 bases and J by 4 bases, with 15 bases between. CDR3 sequence (DNA): TGTGCCAGCAGTTTCTTAGGGGACGGGGGCACTGAAGCTTTCTTT. Amino acid sequence: CASSFLGDGGTEAFF.

V usage is TRBV5-1 and J usage is TRBJ1-2, with D possibly being TRBD1 (5 bases). The V and J ends lost 4 bases and 4 bases respectively, with 11 bases between them. Germline values: CDR1 SGHRS, CDR2 YFSETQ. CDR3 length equals 13 residues. CDR3 residues: CASSRGNLYGYTF. The CDR3 DNA reads as TGCGCCAGCAGCCGGGGGAACCTCTATGGCTACACCTTC.

The chain has TRBV28 and TRBJ2-7; tentative D call: TRBD1 (6 bases). Trimming took off 6 bases at V and 7 bases at J, with 22 bases between the two ends. Germline V gives CDR1 MDHEN, CDR2 SYDVKM. The CDR3 has 15 residues. The CDR3 is CASSTLQGFNLEQYF. The CDR3 DNA reads as TGTGCCAGCAGCACTCTCCAGGGGTTTAATCTGGAGCAGTACTTC.

This chain connects TRBV5-4 to TRBJ2-2; D remains unclear. Per the germline V gene, CDR1 is SGHNT and CDR2 is YYREEE (reference sequence). V gave up 3 bases and J gave up 9 bases, with 15 bases separating them. This CDR3 is 14 amino acids long. The chain's CDR3 is CASSSRVLSRELFF. CDR3 DNA sequence: TGTGCCAGCAGCTCCCGGGTTCTCAGTCGGGAGCTGTTTTTT.

The chain uses TRBV28 and TRBJ2-5; 13 nucleotides align to TRBD2. J gave up 5 bases and V 7 bases, and 7 bases lay outside the gene matches. Per germline, CDR1 MDHEN and CDR2 SYDVKM. The CDR3 loop spans 15 amino acids. The CDR3 region is CASNNGLAGVETQYF. DNA for the CDR3: TGTGCCAGCAATAACGGACTAGCGGGGGTGGAGACCCAGTACTTC. Drawing the rest from reference TRBV28 and TRBJ2-5, the complete variable domain is DVKVTQSSRYLVKRTGEKVFLECVQDMDHENMFWYRQDPGLGLRLIYFSYDVKMKEKGDIPEGYSVSREKKERFSLILESASTNQTSMYLCASNNGLAGVETQYFGPGTRLLVL.

The rearrangement joins TRBV6-5 to TRBJ1-2; 7 nucleotides line up with TRBD1. Germline CDR1 and CDR2: MNHEY and SVGAGI. J lost 4 bases, V lost 4 bases, and 6 bases had no gene match. The CDR3 totals 14 residues. CDR3 sequence (DNA): TGTGCCAGCAGTTTATTGACAGGGAGCTATGGCTACACCTTC. Protein product: CASSLLTGSYGYTF.

The genes are TRBV5-8 and TRBJ2-5; TRBD1 aligns across 8 bases. J lost 5 bases, V lost 5 bases, and 5 bases had no gene match. The CDR3 is 13 residues long. Germline CDR1 and CDR2: SGHTS and YDEGEE. As DNA, the CDR3 is TGTGCCAGCAGGAAGACAGGGGCGGAGACCCAGTACTTC. This encodes CASRKTGAETQYF.

The chain employs TRBV3-1 (or the pseudogene TRBV3-2) and TRBJ1-1; D gene unclear. The CDR3 totals 14 residues. Trimming removed 6 bases at V and 1 base at J, with 12 bases between. Germline CDR1 LGHDT, CDR2 YNNKEL (reference sequence). This CDR3 is CASRVSGRNTEAFF. CDR3 DNA: TGTGCCAGCAGGGTGAGCGGACGGAACACTGAAGCTTTCTTT.

The chain employs TRBV10-3 and TRBJ2-7; 8 bases line up with TRBD1. The germline V gene encodes CDR1 ENHRY and CDR2 SYGVKD. Trimming took 5 bases from V and 0 from J; bases not matched to a gene: 6. The CDR3 length is 15 residues. CDR3 region: CAISPGQADSYEQYF. The CDR3 DNA reads TGTGCCATCAGTCCGGGACAGGCTGACTCCTACGAGCAGTACTTC.

This chain links TRBV9 with TRBJ2-1; tentative D call: TRBD1 (5 bases). Trimming pared 5 bases from V and 8 bases from J, leaving 14 bases between. Looked up from germline, CDR1 is SGDLS and CDR2 is YYNGEE. CDR3 length equals 13 residues. The chain's CDR3 is CASRGVGGDEQFF. The CDR3 DNA is TGTGCCAGCAGAGGGGTAGGCGGCGATGAGCAGTTCTTC.

This CDR3 reads CSVEEGQGTGELFF. The DNA for the CDR3 is TGCAGCGTTGAAGAAGGACAGGGAACGGGGGAGCTGTTTTTT. The chain links TRBV29-1 to TRBJ2-2, with TRBD1 matching over 8 bases. The CDR3 is 14 residues long. The germline CDR1 and CDR2 sequences are SQVTM and ANQGSEA. The J segment lost 8 bases and the V segment lost 0 bases, leaving 5 bases of the junction unmatched.

The genes are TRBV7-3 and TRBJ2-3; D may be TRBD2 (5 bases). With 2 bases removed from V and 4 bases from J, the gap between germline ends came to 7 bases. Looked up from germline, CDR1 is SGHTA and CDR2 is FQGTGA. The CDR3 extends over 13 amino acids. The CDR3 spells CASSLQRSDTQYF. Written as DNA, the CDR3 is TGTGCCAGCAGCTTACAGCGGTCAGATACGCAGTATTTT.

The rearrangement joins TRBV29-1 to TRBJ2-7; D is perhaps TRBD1 (6 bases). The length of the CDR3 is 12 residues. Germline assignment: CDR1 SQVTM and CDR2 ANQGSEA. V gave up 4 bases and J gave up 2 bases, with 9 bases separating them. CDR3 coding DNA: TGCAGCGTTGCTGAGGGGGCCTACGAGCAGTACTTC. Amino acid sequence: CSVAEGAYEQYF.

The chain employs TRBV9 and TRBJ2-2, with D possibly being TRBD2 (5 bases). The CDR3 loop spans 17 amino acids. From germline, CDR1 is SGDLS and CDR2 YYNGEE. V lost 0 bases and J lost 1, with 13 bases in between. CDR3: CASSVGSRGKNTGELFF. The CDR3 DNA sequence: TGTGCCAGCAGCGTAGGTTCCCGGGGTAAGAACACCGGGGAGCTGTTTTTT.

The J gene is TRBJ2-7, the V gene TRBV6-5, with D tentatively TRBD2 (7 bases). Trimming pared 2 bases from V and 7 bases from J, leaving 18 bases between. Germline CDR1 is MNHEY and CDR2 is SVGAGI. The CDR3 loop spans 15 amino acids. This CDR3 reads CASSYRGGSYWEQYF. CDR3 bases: TGTGCCAGCAGTTACAGGGGGGGGTCTTATTGGGAGCAGTACTTC.